The present T cell receptor (beta chain) was sequenced within a study of T-cell reconstitution after alpha-beta-depleted transplantation in children. Unique molecular identifiers tagged the TCRbeta library. TCRdb analysed the PCR reads with MiXCR anew, one entry per CDR3 protein. The sample contains about 260,000 distinct CDR3 sequences, roughly 8.2% of which appear only once. This clonotype was detected ten times or more. As yet, its antigen is unknown. The CDR3 loop spans 15 amino acids. Germline V gene lookup returns CDR1 MGHDK and CDR2 SYGVNS. The V and J ends lost 2 bases and 7 bases, in that order; junction bases with no gene match: 7. Points from the study as a whole: Newly produced T cells mostly provided counts and TCRbeta diversity after one year, as hyperexpanded clones declined. Several hundred expanded graft clones reportedly supplied alpha-beta T cells about two months after transplant.

The source of this sequence is a male patient between 10 and 17 years old who had a stem cell transplant for acute lymphoblastic leukemia, so the T cells may come from the graft donor. The genes are TRBV25-1 and TRBJ1-5; 8 bases align to TRBD1. The source material was PBMCs, mostly from graft donor cells, sampled 180 days after TCRalphabeta/CD19-depleted stem cell transplant. The CDR3 sequence is CASSEGAGGGQPQHF. In DNA form, the CDR3 reads TGTGCCAGCAGTGAAGGGGCAGGGGGCGGCCAGCCCCAGCATTTT.